This TCR beta chain is drawn from a study of T-cell memory formation after mild COVID-19. Study-level results: CM and EM subsets held most contracting CD4+ clones; EMRA held CD8+ ones. The finding that pre-infection memory included some responding clones suggested that cross-reactive memory joined. There was a balanced CD4/CD8 profile in clones contracting day 15 to 85, and later expanders leaned CD4+.

This CDR3 comprises 17 residues. After removal of 0 bases from V and 2 bases from J, the junction contained 9 bases not matched to a gene. Looked up from germline, CDR1 is DFQATT and CDR2 is SNEGSKA (reference sequence). This clonotype was counted ten times or more. What it binds is unknown. Constant-segment primers and 5'RACE yielded cDNA libraries for TCR alpha and TCR beta, each carrying sample barcodes and UMIs. TCRdb re-analysed the 5' RACE reads in MiXCR, keeping a single row per CDR3 protein. The data show fewer than 700,000 distinct CDR3 sequences, with about 20% seen just once and around 8.4% held by the top ten.

The clonotype originates from an adult woman who had mild COVID-19 (a few samples of this study predate the infection). Cell type and time point are not known. Source material: PBMCs or a T cell subset sorted from them (not recorded which). The chain couples TRBV20-1 to TRBJ2-3; 9 bases match TRBD2. The CDR3 sequence is CSARDGAAGGTTDTQYF. In DNA, the CDR3 is TGCAGTGCTAGAGATGGGGCGGCGGGAGGGACCACAGATACGCAGTATTTT.